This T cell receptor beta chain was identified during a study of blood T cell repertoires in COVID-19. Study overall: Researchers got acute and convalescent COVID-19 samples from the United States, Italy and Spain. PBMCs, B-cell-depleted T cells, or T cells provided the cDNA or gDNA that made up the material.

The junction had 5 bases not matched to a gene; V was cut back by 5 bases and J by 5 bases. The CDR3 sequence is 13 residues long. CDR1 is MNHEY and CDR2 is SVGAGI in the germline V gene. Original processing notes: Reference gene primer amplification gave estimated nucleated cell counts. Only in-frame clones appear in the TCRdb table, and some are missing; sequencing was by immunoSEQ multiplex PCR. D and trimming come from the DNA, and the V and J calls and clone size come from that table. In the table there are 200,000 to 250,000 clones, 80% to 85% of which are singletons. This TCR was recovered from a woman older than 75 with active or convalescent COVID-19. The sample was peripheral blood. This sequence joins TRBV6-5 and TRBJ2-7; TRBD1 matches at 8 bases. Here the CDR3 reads CASSRTGKDEQYF. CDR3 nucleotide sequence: TGTGCCAGCAGTCGGACAGGGAAGGACGAGCAGTACTTC.